The 22 T cell receptor beta chains below all came from one sample that was sequenced in a study of OX40 agonist ivuxolimab in advanced cancers. Here immunoSEQ multiplex PCR was the method, and the copy in TCRdb shows in-frame clones only, minus some. Here the sample spans about 73,000 clones, 75% to 95% being singletons. The input for sequencing was CD4+ or CD8+ T cells sorted from blood, taken in a trial of the OX40 agonist ivuxolimab. The source is an adult with an advanced solid tumor such as melanoma, head and neck, liver or kidney cancer.

The V and J genes are TRBV29-1 and TRBJ2-1, with 10 bases aligning to TRBD2. This CDR3 comprises 12 residues. Trimming at V came to 6 bases and at J to 6 bases, leaving 2 bases not matched to a gene. CDR1 is SQVTM, CDR2 ANQGSEA, per germline. In DNA form, the CDR3 reads TGCAGCGTCGCTAGCGGGAGCAATGAGCAGTTCTTC. The encoded protein is CSVASGSNEQFF.

J is TRBJ2-5 and V is TRBV30; no clear D. There are 13 residues in the CDR3. The V gene's germline CDR1 is GTSNPN and CDR2 SVGIG (reference sequence). V dropped 0 bases and J dropped 6 bases, with 11 bases sitting between them. The CDR3 spells CAWSVSSTKTQYF. CDR3 DNA: TGTGCCTGGAGTGTTTCCAGCACCAAGACCCAGTACTTC.

The chain joins TRBV28 to TRBJ2-7, with D unclear. The ends were cut back, 8 bases at V and 0 bases at J, with 14 bases in the middle. The CDR3 runs to 14 residues. Germline V gene lookup returns CDR1 MDHEN and CDR2 SYDVKM. The DNA for the CDR3 is TGTGCCAGCCAAACCGACTCCCCCTCCTACGAGCAGTACTTC. It specifies CASQTDSPSYEQYF. Variable domain in full (rest from reference TRBV28 and TRBJ2-7): DVKVTQSSRYLVKRTGEKVFLECVQDMDHENMFWYRQDPGLGLRLIYFSYDVKMKEKGDIPEGYSVSREKKERFSLILESASTNQTSMYLCASQTDSPSYEQYFGPGTRLTVT.

The chain employs TRBV4-1 and TRBJ1-1, with D perhaps matching TRBD1 (5 bases). V was shortened by 2 bases and J by 1 base, with 11 bases between the two germline ends. CDR3 size: 15 residues. CDR1 MGHRA and CDR2 YSYEKL come from the germline V gene. CDR3 in amino acids: CASSQTTEENTEAFF. The CDR3 DNA sequence: TGCGCCAGCAGCCAAACGACAGAAGAGAACACTGAAGCTTTCTTT.

The V call is TRBV2, the J call TRBJ2-3, with a weak D call TRBD2 (5 bases). Germline CDR1 and CDR2: SNHLY and FYNNEI. The CDR3 is 13 residues long. Between the trimmed V and J ends, which lost 7 bases and 3 bases, there was a span of 11 bases. CDR3 sequence: CASTRDGTDTQYF. The CDR3 DNA reads TGTGCCAGCACGAGGGATGGAACAGATACGCAGTATTTT.

The V gene is TRBV10-3, the J gene TRBJ1-5, with D unclear. This CDR3 has 13 amino acids. CDR1 ENHRY and CDR2 SYGVKD come from the germline V gene. Deletions cut 0 bases from V and 3 bases from J, with 3 bases between. CDR3 in amino acids: CAISESSNQPQHF. In DNA form, the CDR3 reads TGTGCCATCAGTGAGTCGTCCAATCAGCCCCAGCATTTT.

This chain uses TRBV19 with TRBJ2-3, with D perhaps assigned TRBD1 or TRBD2 (6 bases each). V was shortened by 8 bases and J by 5 bases, with 17 bases between the two germline ends. Germline CDR1 is LNHDA and CDR2 is SQIVND (reference sequence). The CDR3 runs 14 residues. The CDR3 bases are TGTGCCAGTGCCAGACAGGAGGGGGGAGATACGCAGTATTTT. Translating it yields CASARQEGGDTQYF.

The rearrangement links TRBV5-1 to TRBJ2-1; D may be TRBD1 (6 bases). V lost 4 bases and J 7 bases, leaving 9 bases between the germline ends. The CDR3 sequence is 12 residues long. The germline gives CDR1 SGHRS, CDR2 YFSETQ. The CDR3 here is CASSQQGNEQFF. CDR3 sequence (DNA): TGCGCCAGCAGCCAACAGGGTAATGAGCAGTTCTTC.

The J gene is TRBJ2-2, the V gene TRBV7-2, with D hard to call. The ends were cut back, 2 bases at V and 5 bases at J, with 6 bases in the middle. The CDR3 spans 13 residues. Germline loops: CDR1 SGHTA, CDR2 FQGNSA. The chain's CDR3 is CASSLLQTGELFF. The DNA for the CDR3 is TGTGCCAGCAGCTTACTCCAGACCGGGGAGCTGTTTTTT.

The genes are TRBV7-2 and TRBJ2-1, with 13 bases identical to TRBD2. The CDR3 consists of 17 residues. The germline gives CDR1 SGHTA, CDR2 FQGNSA. V shed 5 bases and J 4 bases; nucleotides not matched to a gene: 8. As DNA, the CDR3 is TGTGCCAGCAGCACGAGACTAGCGGGAGGCTATTACAATGAGCAGTTCTTC. Translating gives CASSTRLAGGYYNEQFF.

The V gene is TRBV19, the J gene TRBJ1-2; 7 nucleotides match TRBD1. In germline, CDR1 is LNHDA, CDR2 SQIVND (reference sequence). The trim removed 6 bases at V and 8 bases at J, leaving 6 bases unmatched. This CDR3 region has 12 residues. The CDR3 bases are TGTGCCAGTAGACAGGGGCGCGGAGGCTACACCTTC. It yields the protein CASRQGRGGYTF.

There are a few counts of this clone. This chain connects TRBV7-8 to TRBJ2-3; D unclear. Trimming stripped 1 base from V and 5 bases from J, with 1 base between. This CDR3 region has 11 residues. Germline assignment: CDR1 SGHVS and CDR2 FQNEAQ. As DNA, the CDR3 is TGTGCCAGCAGCTTAGAAGATACGCAGTATTTT. The encoded protein is CASSLEDTQYF.

This chain connects TRBV7-3 to TRBJ2-1; the D gene is possibly TRBD2 (6 bases). The germline gives CDR1 SGHTA, CDR2 FQGTGA. CDR3 size: 13 residues. Trimming shortened V by 4 bases and J by 5 bases, and 9 bases separated the two germline ends. The CDR3 region is CASSYLANNEQFF. The DNA for the CDR3 is TGTGCCAGCAGCTATCTAGCGAACAATGAGCAGTTCTTC.

The rearrangement links TRBV5-1 to TRBJ2-7; 8 bases map to TRBD2. The CDR3 covers 19 residues. Germline assignment: CDR1 SGHRS and CDR2 YFSETQ. Germline trimming cut 4 bases from V and 6 bases from J; bases unmatched to any gene: 24. The CDR3 loop is CASSPRGVAGWSFSSEQYF. Written as DNA, the CDR3 is TGCGCCAGCAGCCCACGAGGGGTAGCGGGGTGGTCCTTTTCATCCGAGCAGTACTTC. Full variable domain (remainder filled in from reference TRBV5-1 and TRBJ2-7): KAGVTQTPRYLIKTRGQQVTLSCSPISGHRSVSWYQQTPGQGLQFLFEYFSETQRNKGNFPGRFSGRQFSNSRSEMNVSTLELGDSALYLCASSPRGVAGWSFSSEQYFGPGTRLTVT.

V gene TRBV5-1 combines with J gene TRBJ2-5; possibly TRBD2 for D (5 bases). This CDR3 has 14 residues. The V end lost 0 bases, the J end lost 5 bases, and 11 bases lay between the germline ends. From germline, CDR1 is SGHRS and CDR2 YFSETQ. The CDR3 loop reads CASSLALGEETQYF. CDR3 sequence (DNA): TGCGCCAGCAGCTTGGCCCTCGGGGAGGAGACCCAGTACTTC.

The chain joins TRBV29-1 to TRBJ1-3; D is unresolved. Germline V gene lookup returns CDR1 SQVTM and CDR2 ANQGSEA. The CDR3 spans 14 residues. Trimming cost V 5 bases and J 2 bases, with 13 bases left between them. The CDR3 is CSVSPVSTGNTIYF. The CDR3 nucleotides read TGCAGCGTTTCTCCTGTAAGCACTGGAAACACCATATATTTT.

The chain links TRBV7-2 to TRBJ2-7; TRBD2 matches at 7 bases. CDR1 and CDR2 from the germline V gene are SGHTA and FQGNSA. CDR3 length: 15 residues. V was pared by 3 bases and J by 6 bases, with 11 bases of the junction left unmatched. In nucleotides, the CDR3 is TGTGCCAGCAGCTTTCTAGCGGAGCTAGCCGGCGAGCAGTACTTC. Translation gives CASSFLAELAGEQYF.

This clone is medium-sized. The gene calls are TRBV7-3 and TRBJ2-7, with a possible D match to TRBD2 (6 bases). Trimming removed 1 base from V and 4 bases from J, with 8 bases in between. Germline V gene lookup returns CDR1 SGHTA and CDR2 FQGTGA. The CDR3 is made up of 13 amino acids. Here the CDR3 reads CASSLSGEYEQYF. As DNA, the CDR3 is TGTGCCAGCAGCTTAAGCGGGGAGTACGAGCAGTACTTC.

This chain joins TRBV28 and TRBJ2-7, with TRBD1 as a possible D gene (6 bases). Trimming shortened V by 7 bases and J by 7 bases, and 14 bases separated the two germline ends. The CDR3 spans 12 residues. CDR1 and CDR2 (germline): MDHEN, SYDVKM. The CDR3 region has the DNA TGTGCCAGCACCAGTCAGGGGAAGGAGCAGTACTTC. It specifies CASTSQGKEQYF.

V is TRBV5-1 and J is TRBJ2-1; possibly TRBD2 for D (6 bases). Trimming removed 6 bases at V and 0 bases at J, with 19 bases between. The CDR3 totals 17 residues. Per germline, CDR1 SGHRS and CDR2 YFSETQ. The CDR3 loop is CASTPQLSGSSYNEQFF. In DNA form, the CDR3 reads TGCGCCAGCACCCCCCAACTTAGCGGTAGCTCCTACAATGAGCAGTTCTTC.

This sequence joins TRBV19 and TRBJ1-5, with D maybe TRBD1 (6 bases). The CDR3 covers 16 residues. V dropped 7 bases and J dropped 0 bases, with 16 bases sitting between them. CDR1 and CDR2 (germline): LNHDA, SQIVND (reference sequence). The CDR3 spells CASTPLRTASNQPQHF. The CDR3 DNA follows: TGTGCCAGTACCCCCCTAAGGACAGCTAGCAATCAGCCCCAGCATTTT. The full variable domain, with the rest looked up from reference TRBV19 and TRBJ1-5, is DGGITQSPKYLFRKEGQNVTLSCEQNLNHDAMYWYRQDPGQGLRLIYYSQIVNDFQKGDIAEGYSVSREKKESFPLTVTSAQKNPTAFYLCASTPLRTASNQPQHFGDGTRLSIL.

The chain employs TRBV2 and TRBJ1-1; D possibly corresponds to TRBD1 (5 bases). Germline CDR1 is SNHLY and CDR2 is FYNNEI. The V and J ends lost 3 bases and 3 bases respectively, with 11 bases between them. The CDR3 spans 14 residues. This chain's CDR3 is CASSDAGGDTEAFF. The CDR3 nucleotides read TGTGCCAGCAGTGATGCGGGGGGTGACACTGAAGCTTTCTTT.